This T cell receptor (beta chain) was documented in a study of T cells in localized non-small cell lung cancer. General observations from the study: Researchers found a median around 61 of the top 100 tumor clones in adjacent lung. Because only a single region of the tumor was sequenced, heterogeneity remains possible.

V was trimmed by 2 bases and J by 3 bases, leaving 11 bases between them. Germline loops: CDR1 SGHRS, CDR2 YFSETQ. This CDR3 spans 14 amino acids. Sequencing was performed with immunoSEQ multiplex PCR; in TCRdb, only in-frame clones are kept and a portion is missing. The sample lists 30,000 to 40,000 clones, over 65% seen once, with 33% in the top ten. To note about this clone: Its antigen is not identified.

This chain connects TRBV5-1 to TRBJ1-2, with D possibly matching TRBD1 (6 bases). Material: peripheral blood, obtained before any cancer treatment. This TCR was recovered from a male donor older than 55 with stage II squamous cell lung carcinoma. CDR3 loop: CASSFERGDYGYTF. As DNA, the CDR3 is TGCGCCAGCAGCTTTGAAAGGGGGGACTATGGCTACACCTTC.